This T cell receptor beta chain was identified in a study of identical twins. The cDNA had a unique molecular identifier and a template-switch universal primer site. TCRdb reprocessed the 5' RACE reads with MiXCR, giving one entry per CDR3 protein. The repertoire has around 650,000 distinct CDR3 sequences, under 8.5% of them found once; the top ten carry less than 2%. This clonotype was found a few times. Its antigen is undetermined. V dropped 3 bases and J dropped 1 base, with 19 bases sitting between them. Germline V lookup: CDR1 SGHVS, CDR2 FQNEAQ. This CDR3 spans 18 amino acids. The study, taken as a whole, reports: Modelling underestimated the level of out-of-frame TCR alpha sharing observed in monozygotic twins. Twin pairs' shared out-of-frame alpha sequences were enriched in low generation probability.

The sample was also linked to a second study, of yellow fever vaccine responses in identical twins.

The chain has TRBV7-8 and TRBJ2-1; D unclear. The specimen sequenced was PBMCs. This sequence originates from a woman younger than 30 in good health. This CDR3 reads CASSFWIRRIWSYNEQFF. CDR3 DNA sequence: TGTGCCAGCAGCTTTTGGATCCGGCGGATTTGGTCCTACAATGAGCAGTTCTTC.